This T cell receptor (beta chain) was sequenced during a study of long-term antiretroviral therapy in people with HIV. Study background: Initial samples were collected about a decade before the 2015 immediate-ART recommendation.

They ran version v3.0 of the immunoSEQ assay at survey level. Here immunoSEQ multiplex PCR was the method, and the copy in TCRdb shows in-frame clones only, minus some. The table lists some 25,000 clones, 80% to 90% of them singletons, with under 6% in the top ten. Trimming took 4 bases from V and 3 from J; bases not matched to a gene: 7. The CDR3 has 17 residues. Germline V gene data show CDR1 as SGHRS and CDR2 as YFSETQ. This clonotype was obtained from a man in his late teens or twenties with HIV. The material sequenced was unsorted PBMCs, taken 3 years after starting antiretroviral therapy. The chain carries TRBV5-1 and TRBJ2-3; the match to TRBD2 covers 14 bases. The chain's CDR3 is CASSPRTSGGRTDTQYF. CDR3 coding DNA: TGCGCCAGCAGCCCTAGGACTAGCGGGGGGAGGACAGATACGCAGTATTTT.